The 17 T cell receptor beta chains below all came from one sample that was sequenced in a study of shared clonotypes between healthy human individuals. Only in-frame clones appear in the TCRdb table, and some are missing; sequencing was by immunoSEQ multiplex PCR. In the table there are 2,500,000 or so clones, 85% to 95% of which are singletons. The specimen was naive CD4+ T cells from PBMCs. Described subset: CD45RA+ positively selected. The receptors here all came from a man younger than 35 in good health. Some clones in this sample may be carry-over from other donors' samples.

On this clone itself: At the DNA level, this CDR3 is encoded by other sequences in the same sample as well. The J gene is TRBJ2-1, the V gene TRBV30; D ambiguous. V gave up 1 base and J gave up 5 bases, with 3 bases separating them. There are 11 residues in the CDR3. Germline V gene data show CDR1 as GTSNPN and CDR2 as SVGIG (reference sequence). DNA of the CDR3: TGTGCCTGGAGTGGGAACAATGAGCAGTTCTTC. Its translation: CAWSGNNEQFF.

The rearrangement joins TRBV6-4 to TRBJ1-2, with D possibly being TRBD1 (6 bases). V was pared by 6 bases and J by 4 bases, with 18 bases between. The CDR3 length is 15 residues. Germline V gene sequence: CDR1 MRHNA, CDR2 SNTAGT. CDR3 loop: CASSPEGGQVYGYTF. The CDR3 coding sequence is TGTGCCAGCAGCCCCGAGGGGGGGCAGGTCTATGGCTACACCTTC.

This chain uses TRBV28 with TRBJ2-2; 8 positions match TRBD2. CDR1 MDHEN and CDR2 SYDVKM come from the germline V gene. The CDR3 contains 16 residues. J lost 2 bases, V lost 5 bases, and 7 bases had no gene match. CDR3 loop: CASSPGLGLNTGELFF. CDR3 nucleotide sequence: TGTGCCAGCAGTCCGGGACTAGGGCTAAACACCGGGGAGCTGTTTTTT.

As to this clone: Other DNA variants within this sample encode the same CDR3. The chain combines TRBV7-2 with TRBJ2-5; unclear D gene. The CDR3 has 13 residues. Trimming removed 2 bases at V and 5 bases at J, with 9 bases between. Germline V lookup: CDR1 SGHTA, CDR2 FQGNSA. CDR3 coding DNA: TGTGCCAGCAGCTTACTGGGTCGGGAGACCCAGTACTTC. The encoded protein is CASSLLGRETQYF.

In regard to this clone: The identical CDR3 is also encoded by other nucleotide sequences in the sample. This chain joins TRBV28 and TRBJ2-7; 11 bases align to TRBD1. This CDR3 comprises 15 residues. CDR1 is MDHEN, CDR2 SYDVKM, per germline. With V trimmed by 5 bases and J by 3 bases, 6 bases remained unmatched. CDR3 sequence reads: CASSLLGTGGYEQYF. CDR3 sequence (DNA): TGTGCCAGCAGTCTTCTCGGGACAGGGGGCTACGAGCAGTACTTC.

For this clone: Other DNA sequences from this sample encode an identical CDR3 as well. V usage is TRBV5-1 and J usage is TRBJ2-6; D not resolved. Trimming removed 2 bases from V and 1 base from J, with 4 bases in between. Germline CDR1 reads SGHRS; CDR2 reads YFSETQ. The CDR3 spans 14 residues. The DNA of the CDR3 is TGCGCCAGCAGCTTTGGATCTGGGGCCAACGTCCTGACTTTC. Translation: CASSFGSGANVLTF.

The CDR3: CASSPWDRGQGYTF. In nucleotides, the CDR3 is TGTGCCAGCAGTCCCTGGGACAGGGGGCAAGGCTACACCTTC. V gene TRBV28 combines with J gene TRBJ1-2, with 12 bases lining up with TRBD1. V was pared by 5 bases and J by 8 bases, with 6 bases of the junction left unmatched. CDR3 length: 14 amino acids. Germline V gene lookup returns CDR1 MDHEN and CDR2 SYDVKM.

The CDR3 is CASSPSGTNEQFF. For the CDR3, the DNA is TGCGCCAGCAGCCCAAGCGGGACCAATGAGCAGTTCTTC. V is TRBV5-1 and J is TRBJ2-1; 7 nucleotides line up with TRBD2. J gave up 6 bases and V 4 bases, and 4 bases lay outside the gene matches. Looked up from germline, CDR1 is SGHRS and CDR2 is YFSETQ. This CDR3 comprises 13 residues. The variable domain in full, completed from reference TRBV5-1 and TRBJ2-1, reads KAGVTQTPRYLIKTRGQQVTLSCSPISGHRSVSWYQQTPGQGLQFLFEYFSETQRNKGNFPGRFSGRQFSNSRSEMNVSTLELGDSALYLCASSPSGTNEQFFGPGTRLTVL.

The chain recombines TRBV16 with TRBJ2-5; a weak D match, TRBD2 (6 bases). Trimming pared 4 bases from V and 2 bases from J, leaving 14 bases between. This CDR3 spans 15 amino acids. CDR1 is KGHSY and CDR2 is FQNENV in the germline V gene. This chain's CDR3 is CASSPAGRRQETQYF. As DNA, the CDR3 is TGTGCCAGCAGCCCTGCGGGGAGGCGGCAAGAGACCCAGTACTTC.

The V and J genes are TRBV28 and TRBJ1-2; the D is unclear. The CDR3 has 13 residues. In germline, CDR1 is MDHEN, CDR2 SYDVKM. Trimming pared 0 bases from V and 8 bases from J, leaving 10 bases between. CDR3 DNA sequence: TGTGCCAGCAGTTTATGGGGTTTTGACGGCTACACCTTC. Its protein is CASSLWGFDGYTF.

The V and J genes are TRBV19 and TRBJ1-2; tentative D call: TRBD1 (5 bases). CDR3 length equals 15 residues. Germline CDR1 reads LNHDA; CDR2 reads SQIVND (reference sequence). V lost 4 bases and J lost 7, with 19 bases in between. The CDR3 nucleotides read TGTGCCAGTAGTAATTATGGGGACGGATCCCCTGGCTACACCTTC. Amino acid sequence: CASSNYGDGSPGYTF.

The J gene is TRBJ2-5, the V gene TRBV7-3, with a weak D call TRBD2 (5 bases). The CDR3 is made up of 13 amino acids. Trimming took 5 bases from V and 2 from J, leaving 9 bases between them. In germline, CDR1 is SGHTA, CDR2 FQGTGA. The CDR3 sequence: CASSVGLQETQYF. The CDR3 DNA follows: TGTGCCAGCAGCGTTGGACTGCAAGAGACCCAGTACTTC.

This chain joins TRBV25-1 and TRBJ1-1; weak D call: TRBD1 (5 bases). There are 14 residues in the CDR3. CDR1 and CDR2 (germline): MGHDK, SYGVNS. Between the trimmed V and J ends, which lost 5 bases and 6 bases, there was a span of 16 bases. The CDR3 sequence is CASSPAGLKAEAFF. CDR3 DNA: TGTGCCAGCAGTCCCGCAGGGCTGAAGGCTGAAGCTTTCTTT.

This chain links TRBV6-1 with TRBJ2-2; D ambiguous. V was trimmed by 2 bases and J by 5 bases, leaving 9 bases between them. There are 14 residues in the CDR3. Germline V gene lookup returns CDR1 MNHNS and CDR2 SASEGT. CDR3 sequence (DNA): TGTGCCAGCAGTGAACAACCCCAGACCGGGGAGCTGTTTTTT. Amino acid sequence: CASSEQPQTGELFF.

The chain is built from TRBV18 and TRBJ1-1; D may be TRBD1 (5 bases). The V and J ends lost 4 bases and 12 bases respectively, with 18 bases between them. The CDR3 consists of 13 residues. Germline CDR1 is KGHSH and CDR2 is LQKENI. Here the CDR3 reads CASSQDTGSNTFF. The CDR3 DNA is TGTGCCAGCTCACAGGACACCGGCAGCAACACTTTCTTT.

This clone was observed a handful of times. The J gene is TRBJ1-2, the V gene TRBV27, with 11 bases that match TRBD1. V was clipped by 6 bases and J by 8 bases; unmatched bases: 5. Germline assignment: CDR1 MNHEY and CDR2 SMNVEV (reference sequence). The CDR3 is 13 amino acids. DNA of the CDR3: TGTGCCAGCAGGAGGACAGGGGGCTTAGGCTACACCTTC. Protein: CASRRTGGLGYTF.

Comments on this clone: The sample carries other DNA sequences with the same CDR3. The V call is TRBV7-6, the J call TRBJ1-4; D gene ambiguous. The germline V gene has CDR1 SGHVS and CDR2 FNYEAQ. The CDR3 spans 13 residues. V lost 6 bases and J lost 8, with 13 bases in between. CDR3 coding DNA: TGTGCCAGCAGTCTAAGCCGCGGGGAAAAACTGTTTTTT. It translates to CASSLSRGEKLFF.